This T cell receptor beta chain was sequenced for a study of blood T cells in healthy people across ages. A second PCR of roughly 6 to 12 cycles used a sample-barcoded 5' primer and a J-beta primer mix. Via MiXCR, TCRdb re-called the 5' RACE reads, giving one row per CDR3 protein. The data hold roughly 2 million distinct CDR3 sequences, with roughly 49% observed a single time. The germline V gene encodes CDR1 MNHNS and CDR2 SASEGT. This CDR3 region has 12 residues. Trimming took 11 bases from V and 6 from J, leaving 16 bases between them. This receptor was identified in a woman in her thirties or forties in good health. This chain connects TRBV6-1 to TRBJ1-2; possibly TRBD1 for D (5 bases). Sample: blood. The CDR3 sequence is CAGHDHIDGYTF. In DNA form, the CDR3 reads TGTGCCGGACACGACCATATCGATGGCTACACCTTC.